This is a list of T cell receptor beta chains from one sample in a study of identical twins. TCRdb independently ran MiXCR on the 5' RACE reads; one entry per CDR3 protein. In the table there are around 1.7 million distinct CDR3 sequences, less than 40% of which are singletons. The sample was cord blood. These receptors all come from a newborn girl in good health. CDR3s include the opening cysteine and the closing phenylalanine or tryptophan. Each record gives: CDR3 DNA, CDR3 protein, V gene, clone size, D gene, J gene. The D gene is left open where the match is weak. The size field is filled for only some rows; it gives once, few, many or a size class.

TGTGCCAGCAGTGAGTGGGAGTATAATTCACCCCCCCACTTT | CASSEWEYNSPPHF | TRBV25-1 | . | . | TRBJ1-6
TGCGCCAGCAGCTTGGTAATGGGGGCCGGAAAGACCCAGTACTTC | CASSLVMGAGKTQYF | TRBV5-1 | . | . | TRBJ2-5
TGTGCCATCAGTGAATGGATAGGGACCTCCTACAATGAGCAGTACTTC | CAISEWIGTSYNEQYF | TRBV10-3 | . | . | TRBJ2-5
TGCAGCGTTAAGGTACAGGGGTACAATGAGCAGTTCTTC | CSVKVQGYNEQFF | TRBV29-1 | many | TRBD1 | TRBJ2-1
TGTGCCAGCAGGCACAGGGGGCATTTAAATACGCAGTATTTT | CASRHRGHLNTQYF | TRBV7-8 | few | TRBD1 | TRBJ2-3
TGTGCCAGCAGTCCCCGGACTAGCGTGATTTTCGGGTTTTGGTACGAGCAGTACTTC | CASSPRTSVIFGFWYEQYF | TRBV27 | . | TRBD2 | TRBJ2-7
TGTGCCAGCAGTTTATCGGCCCAATTAGGACTAGCCGCCTTCCCATACAATGAGCAGTTCTTC | CASSLSAQLGLAAFPYNEQFF | TRBV27 | . | TRBD2 | TRBJ2-1
TGTGCCAGCAGCGGAAGCCCGGGTGGGGCCAACGTCCTGACTTTC | CASSGSPGGANVLTF | TRBV2 | few | . | TRBJ2-6
TGTGCCAACCAGAACCGGGATAACCACTACGAGCAGTACTTC | CANQNRDNHYEQYF | TRBV2 | few | . | TRBJ2-7
TGTGCCAGCAGCCAAGATCCTCCTCTTGATCTAGCGGGGGTAGTCAATGAGCAGTACTTC | CASSQDPPLDLAGVVNEQYF | TRBV4-2 | . | TRBD2 | TRBJ2-7
TGTGCCAGCAGCCCGGGATATACGCAGTATTTT | CASSPGYTQYF | TRBV14 | . | . | TRBJ2-3
TGCAGTGTCGGTAGCGGGAGGGCCCCGAGTCACAATGAGCAGTTCTTC | CSVGSGRAPSHNEQFF | TRBV20-1 | . | TRBD2 | TRBJ2-1
TGCAGTGCTAGGGCAGGGGGGGGCAATTCACCCCTCCACTTT | CSARAGGGNSPLHF | TRBV20-1 | . | TRBD1 | TRBJ1-6
TGCGCCAGCAGCCAAGAGTCGGGAGGACAGCCCCAGCATTTT | CASSQESGGQPQHF | TRBV4-1 | few | . | TRBJ1-5
TGTGCCAGCAGCGTAGAGCCCCCCTCGGGCTACACCTTC | CASSVEPPSGYTF | TRBV9 | few | . | TRBJ1-2
TGTGCCAGCAATCCCGGGACAGGGGGCTACGAGCAGTACTTC | CASNPGTGGYEQYF | TRBV27 | . | TRBD1 | TRBJ2-7
TGTGCCACCAGCAGAGATAGAAACACCATATATTTT | CATSRDRNTIYF | TRBV15 | . | . | TRBJ1-3
TGTGCCACCTGTTTGTCCGCAGGGGTATGGAGTGGCTACACCTTC | CATCLSAGVWSGYTF | TRBV28 | few | . | TRBJ1-2
TGTGCCGGCAGCCGCGGGACAGCTCAAAATCAGCCCCAGCATTTT | CAGSRGTAQNQPQHF | TRBV11-2 | . | TRBD1 | TRBJ1-5
TGTGCCAGCAGCCAAGAGGCAGGGGGCCGCTATGGCTACACCTTC | CASSQEAGGRYGYTF | TRBV4-2 | few | TRBD1 | TRBJ1-2
TGCAGTGCTAGCCCCTTAGCGGGAGCCAATGAGCAGTTCTTC | CSASPLAGANEQFF | TRBV20-1 | . | TRBD2 | TRBJ2-1
TGTGCCAGCAGGCTACAGGGGGAATATGGCTACACCTTC | CASRLQGEYGYTF | TRBV27 | few | TRBD1 | TRBJ1-2
TGCAGTGCTAGCTTCGAAGAGACCCGGTACTTC | CSASFEETRYF | TRBV20-1 | . | . | TRBJ2-5
TGCGCCAGCAGCTTCCGGGACAACTCCTACAATGAGCAGTACTTC | CASSFRDNSYNEQYF | TRBV4-1 | . | . | TRBJ2-5
TGCAGCGCCCAGGGGAGACTAAACACTGAAGCTTTCTTT | CSAQGRLNTEAFF | TRBV29-1 | few | . | TRBJ1-1